The 13 T cell receptor beta chains listed next were all sequenced from one sample in a study of blood T cell repertoires in COVID-19. Only in-frame clones appear in the TCRdb table, and some are missing; sequencing was by immunoSEQ multiplex PCR. Among about 180,000 clones listed, 86% were seen once. The material sequenced was PBMCs or T cells enriched from blood (not recorded which). The receptors here all came from a woman younger than 45 who had recovered from COVID-19.

This chain links TRBV5-1 with TRBJ2-7; 7 positions agree with TRBD1. V lost 5 bases and J lost 5; bases outside the gene matches: 7. Germline loops: CDR1 SGHRS, CDR2 YFSETQ. The CDR3 totals 13 residues. The CDR3 coding sequence is TGCGCCAGCAGACCCACAGGGGAAGACGAGCAGTACTTC. Its protein is CASRPTGEDEQYF.

The chain couples TRBV12-1 to TRBJ2-5; the D call in the table, TRBD1, was not verified against the DNA. TRBV12-1 is shown as a pseudogene. The CDR3 is 16 residues long. In nucleotides, the CDR3 is TGTGCCAGCAGCTCTCGACAGGGAAGGTCCAGCGAGACCCAGTACTTC. Amino acids: CASSSRQGRSSETQYF.

The V gene is TRBV7-3, the J gene TRBJ2-7; 12 positions agree with TRBD2. CDR3 size: 17 residues. Germline V CDR1 and CDR2: SGHTA, FQGTGA. Germline trimming cut 2 bases from V and 2 bases from J; bases unmatched to any gene: 7. The CDR3 loop is CASSLPGTSGSTYEQYF. CDR3 bases: TGTGCCAGCAGCTTACCAGGGACTAGCGGGTCCACCTACGAGCAGTACTTC.

The CDR3 spells CASSPGGQGIEAFF. The CDR3 DNA sequence: TGTGCCAGCAGCCCAGGCGGGCAGGGGATTGAAGCTTTCTTT. V usage is TRBV9 and J usage is TRBJ1-1; weak D call: TRBD1 (6 bases). The CDR3 extends over 14 amino acids. From germline, CDR1 is SGDLS and CDR2 YYNGEE. Trimming removed 4 bases from V and 7 bases from J, with 17 bases in between.

The rearrangement uses TRBV2 and TRBJ2-5, with 9 bases matching TRBD2. This CDR3 has 14 amino acids. Germline lookup yields CDR1 SNHLY and CDR2 FYNNEI. Trimming took 4 bases from V and 3 from J; bases not matched to a gene: 3. CDR3 protein: CASSALAGKETQYF. The CDR3 nucleotides read TGTGCCAGCAGTGCGCTAGCGGGAAAAGAGACCCAGTACTTC. Full variable domain (rest looked up from reference TRBV2 and TRBJ2-5): EPEVTQTPSHQVTQMGQEVILRCVPISNHLYFYWYRQILGQKVEFLVSFYNNEISEKSEIFDDQFSVERPDGSNFTLKIRSTKLEDSAMYFCASSALAGKETQYFGPGTRLLVL.

The CDR3 reads CASIQFPGQEYGYTF. The CDR3, as DNA: TGTGCCAGCATTCAGTTCCCTGGACAGGAGTATGGCTACACCTTC. The chain combines TRBV25-1 with TRBJ1-2; 7 bases agree with TRBD1. This CDR3 comprises 15 residues. Germline trimming cut 7 bases from V and 5 bases from J; bases unmatched to any gene: 13. CDR1 MGHDK and CDR2 SYGVNS come from the germline V gene.

The CDR3 coding sequence is TGTGCCAGCAGCGCCCCCGGGACAGGGGTATACAATGAGCAGTTCTTC. It specifies CASSAPGTGVYNEQFF. V usage is TRBV9 and J usage is TRBJ2-1, with 10 bases aligning to TRBD1. Germline CDR1 and CDR2: SGDLS and YYNGEE. The V gene end was trimmed by 3 bases and the J gene end by 4 bases; junction bases not matched to a gene: 7. The CDR3 extends over 16 amino acids.

The J gene is TRBJ1-4, the V gene TRBV5-1; the match to TRBD1 covers 8 bases. Germline V gene lookup returns CDR1 SGHRS and CDR2 YFSETQ. V shed 0 bases, J shed 4 bases, and the junction held 5 bases outside the gene matches. CDR3 length equals 16 residues. The CDR3 here is CASSLEGDRSNEKLFF. CDR3 coding DNA: TGCGCCAGCAGCTTGGAAGGGGACAGGAGTAATGAAAAACTGTTTTTT. The full variable domain, its missing parts supplied by reference TRBV5-1 and TRBJ1-4, is KAGVTQTPRYLIKTRGQQVTLSCSPISGHRSVSWYQQTPGQGLQFLFEYFSETQRNKGNFPGRFSGRQFSNSRSEMNVSTLELGDSALYLCASSLEGDRSNEKLFFGSGTQLSVL.

This chain uses TRBV5-5 with TRBJ1-5; D is unclear. The CDR3 consists of 12 residues. The V gene's germline CDR1 is SGHKS and CDR2 YYEKEE (reference sequence). V gave up 6 bases and J gave up 4 bases, with 8 bases separating them. The DNA for the CDR3 is TGTGCCAGCAATGCCTATAATCAGCCCCAGCATTTT. It translates to CASNAYNQPQHF. Drawing the rest from reference TRBV5-5 and TRBJ1-5, the complete variable domain is DAGVTQSPTHLIKTRGQQVTLRCSPISGHKSVSWYQQVLGQGPQFIFQYYEKEERGRGNFPDRFSARQFPNYSSELNVNALLLGDSALYLCASNAYNQPQHFGDGTRLSIL.

The chain has TRBV9 and TRBJ2-1, with 13 bases lining up with TRBD2. V lost 3 bases to trimming and J lost 0 bases; unmatched junction nucleotides: 18. CDR3 size: 22 residues. CDR1 and CDR2 (germline): SGDLS, YYNGEE. CDR3 protein: CASSENAEGLAGAVLSYNEQFF. The CDR3 DNA sequence: TGTGCCAGCAGCGAGAACGCCGAAGGACTAGCGGGAGCGGTCCTCTCCTACAATGAGCAGTTCTTC.

The gene calls are TRBV4-1 and TRBJ2-3; 9 nucleotides match TRBD2. CDR3 length: 18 residues. Germline assignment: CDR1 MGHRA and CDR2 YSYEKL. With V trimmed by 1 base and J by 4 bases, 12 bases remained unmatched. Here the CDR3 reads CASSQVPLAGSAPDTQYF. The CDR3 coding sequence is TGCGCCAGCAGCCAAGTTCCCCTAGCGGGATCGGCCCCAGATACGCAGTATTTT.

This sequence joins TRBV19 and TRBJ2-7; 11 bases align to TRBD2. Trimming cost V 4 bases and J 2 bases; bases outside gene matches: 4. CDR3 length equals 15 residues. Germline CDR1 is LNHDA and CDR2 is SQIVND (reference sequence). This chain's CDR3 is CASSTLAGEPYEQYF. The CDR3 DNA is TGTGCCAGTAGTACACTAGCGGGAGAGCCCTACGAGCAGTACTTC.

The genes are TRBV4-2 and TRBJ1-6; 10 bases match TRBD1. Germline CDR1 reads LGHNA; CDR2 reads YNFKEQ. The ends lost 1 base at V and 7 bases at J; junction bases unmatched: 7. The CDR3 totals 17 residues. CDR3 protein: CASSQGGGGQGNSPLHF. The CDR3 nucleotides are TGTGCCAGCAGCCAAGGCGGGGGGGGACAGGGGAATTCACCCCTCCACTTT.